This T cell receptor (beta chain) was documented in a study of cytomegalovirus exposure and HLA in healthy donors. Study-wide points: A later examination showed that TCR association rates differed by HLA locus, with DRB1 most and HLA-C fewest. Highly shared sequence variants in one cluster were likely a sequencing artifact.

The CDR3 contains 15 residues. V was clipped by 2 bases and J by 2 bases; unmatched bases: 5. The germline V gene has CDR1 ENHRY and CDR2 SYGVKD. About this clone: Its specificity is unknown.

Use of 60 Vbeta and 13 Jbeta primers characterized the PCR. Authors' methods: Later work found 65 million to 85 million unique TCR beta chains, with about 10 million shared. Profiled with immunoSEQ multiplex PCR; TCRdb holds only in-frame clones, not every one. V and J calls and clone size are given by that table; D and trimming were obtained from the DNA. In the table there are 160,000 or so clones, just under 80% of which are singletons. This chain uses TRBV10-3 with TRBJ2-7; 8 bases are a match to TRBD1. Sequenced sample: PBMCs. This sequence originates from a man aged 25-45 years in good health and CMV-seronegative. The CDR3 sequence is CAISEGNRGAYEQYF. CDR3 DNA sequence: TGTGCCATCAGTGAGGGCAACAGGGGGGCCTACGAGCAGTACTTC.